This T cell receptor beta chain was obtained from a study of OX40 agonist ivuxolimab in advanced cancers. Study-wide context: Partial responses were achieved by three patients: one hepatocellular carcinoma, two cutaneous melanoma.

Assay used: immunoSEQ multiplex PCR; TCRdb lists only in-frame clones, some missing. The sample lists 20,000 to 25,000 clones, roughly 84% occurring once. Germline V gene sequence: CDR1 LNHDA, CDR2 SQIVND (reference sequence). The CDR3 extends over 15 amino acids. Trimming cost V 5 bases and J 2 bases, with 13 bases left between them. This TCR derives from an adult with an advanced solid tumor such as melanoma, head and neck, liver or kidney cancer. The rearrangement links TRBV19 to TRBJ1-5, with a tentative D call TRBD1 (6 bases). This specimen was CD4+ or CD8+ T cells sorted from blood, taken in a trial of the OX40 agonist ivuxolimab. This CDR3 is CASSAGQWGNQPQHF. In DNA, the CDR3 is TGTGCCAGTAGTGCCGGACAGTGGGGCAATCAGCCCCAGCATTTT.